This paragraph covers one TCR delta chain sequence. The mismatch at residue 6 between this DNA's translation and the TCRdb protein of a much larger clone likely reflects a read error; the protein shown is translated from the DNA. Looked up from germline, CDR1 is GEAIGNYY and CDR2 is EKD. V dropped 1 base and J dropped 4; count of bases not matched to a gene: 8. This CDR3 spans 15 amino acids. This sample was included in a study of gamma-delta T cells after stem cell transplantation. TCRdb fed the RT-PCR reads into CATT to redo clone calling. The table has 1,200 to 1,500 delta-chain clones, about 2.4% seen once.

This receptor was identified in a human donor. It is not recorded whose cells these are; they may come from a transplant donor. The chain has TRDV2 and TRDJ1, with TRDD3 matching 7 bases. The material sequenced was gamma-delta T cells. The CDR3 spells CACDTFGGDYDKLIF. The CDR3 region has the DNA TGTGCCTGTGACACGTTCGGGGGGGATTACGATAAACTCATCTTT.